The present entry profiles one T cell receptor (beta chain) with its context. The data stem from a study of blood T cell repertoires in COVID-19. Background on the study: COVID-19 samples collected from the United States, Italy and Spain covered acute and convalescent phases. T cells, B-cell-depleted T cells, or PBMCs provided the cDNA or gDNA that served as material.

Under the authors' procedure: Quantification of nucleated cells was approximated via reference gene primer amplification. Assay: immunoSEQ multiplex PCR; the TCRdb copy retains only in-frame clones and omits some. For V, J and clone size, that table is used; D and trimming come from the DNA. The sample yields about 31,000 clones, 85% to 90% seen once. The source is a man at least 80 years old with acute or convalescent COVID-19. The specimen was peripheral blood.

The CDR3 bases are TGTGCCAGCAGCCGGGGACAGGTGGCTGAAGCTTTCTTT. It translates to CASSRGQVAEAFF. J is TRBJ1-1 and V is TRBV14, with 8 bases matching TRBD1. Germline trimming cut 4 bases from V and 6 bases from J; bases unmatched to any gene: 4. The germline V gene has CDR1 SGHDN and CDR2 FVKESK. The CDR3 runs to 13 residues.